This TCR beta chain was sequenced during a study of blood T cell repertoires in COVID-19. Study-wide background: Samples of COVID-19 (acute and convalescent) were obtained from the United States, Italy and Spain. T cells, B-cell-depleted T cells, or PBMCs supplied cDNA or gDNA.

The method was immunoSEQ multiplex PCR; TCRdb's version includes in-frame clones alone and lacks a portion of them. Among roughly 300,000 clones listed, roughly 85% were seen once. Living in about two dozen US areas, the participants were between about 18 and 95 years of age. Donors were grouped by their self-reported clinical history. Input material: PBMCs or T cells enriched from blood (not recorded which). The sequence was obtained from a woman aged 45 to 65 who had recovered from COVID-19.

The CDR3 loop is CATSDSTGDGEKLFF. In DNA, the CDR3 is TGTGCCACCAGTGATTCGACAGGGGATGGAGAAAAACTGTTTTTT. V usage is TRBV24-1 and J usage is TRBJ1-4; 8 positions agree with TRBD1. Unmatched junction bases numbered 6, after V lost 2 bases and J lost 8 bases. The CDR3 sequence is 15 residues long. Germline V CDR1 and CDR2: KGHDR, SFDVKD.